This record covers a single T cell receptor beta chain. The length of the CDR3 is 13 residues. Germline assignment: CDR1 KGHSH and CDR2 LQKENI. V dropped 7 bases and J dropped 9 bases, with 16 bases sitting between them. The protocol was immunoSEQ multiplex PCR, while the TCRdb copy is restricted to in-frame clones and leaves out a portion. The table lists nearly 70,000 clones, around nine tenths of them singletons, with around 3.5% in the top ten. These data originate in a study of blood T cell repertoires in COVID-19. Study information: The United States, Italy and Spain were the sources of the acute and convalescent COVID-19 samples.

The sample taken for sequencing was peripheral blood. V is TRBV18 and J is TRBJ2-1; weak D call: TRBD2 (5 bases). The TCR originated in a woman aged 45-60 years with COVID-19, enrolled during active disease. The CDR3 nucleotides read TGTGCCAGCTTCTCACCGGAGGTGGGTGAGCAGTTCTTC. Its translation: CASFSPEVGEQFF.